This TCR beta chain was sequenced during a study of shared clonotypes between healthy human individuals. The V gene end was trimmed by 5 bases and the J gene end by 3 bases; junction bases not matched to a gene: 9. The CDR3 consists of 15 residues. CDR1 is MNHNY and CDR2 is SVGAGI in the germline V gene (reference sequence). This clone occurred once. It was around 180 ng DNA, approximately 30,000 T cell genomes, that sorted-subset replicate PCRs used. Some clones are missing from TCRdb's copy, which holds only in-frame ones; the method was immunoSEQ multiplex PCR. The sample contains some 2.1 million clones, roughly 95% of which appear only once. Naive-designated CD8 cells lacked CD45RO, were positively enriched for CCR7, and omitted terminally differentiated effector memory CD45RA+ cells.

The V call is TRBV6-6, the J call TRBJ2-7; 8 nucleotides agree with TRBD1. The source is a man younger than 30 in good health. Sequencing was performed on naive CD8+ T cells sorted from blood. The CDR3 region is CASSRTGTGHYEQYF. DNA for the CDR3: TGTGCCAGCAGTCGCACCGGGACAGGCCACTACGAGCAGTACTTC.